This TCR beta chain was found in a study of blood T cell repertoires in COVID-19. Seattle cases were enrolled at active infection and followed longitudinally. TCRdb's table, derived via immunoSEQ multiplex PCR, lists solely in-frame clones and lacks some. The sample yields over 450,000 clones, roughly nine tenths seen once. Germline V gene data show CDR1 as SGHDN and CDR2 as FVKESK. The length of the CDR3 is 16 residues. The V and J ends lost 0 bases and 5 bases, in that order; junction bases with no gene match: 6. Material for sequencing was peripheral blood. The chain employs TRBV14 and TRBJ2-1, with 8 bases aligning to TRBD1. The receptor was derived from a man aged 18 to 30 with COVID-19, enrolled during active disease. CDR3: CASSQDLGTGHNEQFF. Written as DNA, the CDR3 is TGTGCCAGCAGCCAAGATCTCGGGACAGGACACAATGAGCAGTTCTTC.